What follows are 10 T cell receptor beta chains derived from one specimen sequenced in a study of blood T cell repertoires in COVID-19. The method was immunoSEQ multiplex PCR; TCRdb's version includes in-frame clones alone and lacks a portion of them. The profile shows fewer than 150,000 clones, about four fifths of them singletons. The sample taken for sequencing was peripheral blood. These receptors all come from a human donor in a cohort sampled during active COVID-19.

Only one count was recorded for this clone. This same CDR3 is encoded by further DNA sequences in the sample. This chain links TRBV7-2 with TRBJ2-7; D perhaps matches TRBD1 (7 bases). Germline-derived CDR1 and CDR2 are SGHTA and FQGNSA. This CDR3 is built from 14 residues. Trimming took 2 bases from V and 3 from J, leaving 11 bases between them. CDR3 DNA: TGTGCCAGCAGCTTAAGGCAGGGGGGCTACGAGCAGTACTTC. Its protein is CASSLRQGGYEQYF. Using reference TRBV7-2 and TRBJ2-7 for the parts outside the CDR3, the full variable domain is GAGVSQSPSNKVTEKGKDVELRCDPISGHTALYWYRQSLGQGLEFLIYFQGNSAPDKSGLPSDRFSAERTGGSVSTLTIQRTQQEDSAVYLCASSLRQGGYEQYFGPGTRLTVT.

The chain combines TRBV3-1 (or the pseudogene TRBV3-2) with TRBJ1-1; 7 bases are shared with TRBD1. Germline CDR1 LGHDT, CDR2 YNNKEL (reference sequence). The CDR3 has 15 amino acids. Trimming at V came to 0 bases and at J to 3 bases, leaving 4 bases not matched to a gene. CDR3 sequence: CASSQDRGLYTEAFF. CDR3 nucleotide sequence: TGTGCCAGCAGCCAAGACAGGGGGTTGTACACTGAAGCTTTCTTT.

The chain carries TRBV7-9 and TRBJ1-1, with 12 bases matching TRBD1. This CDR3 spans 16 amino acids. J lost 3 bases, V lost 5 bases, and 7 bases had no gene match. Germline V gives CDR1 SEHNR, CDR2 FQNEAQ (reference sequence). In DNA form, the CDR3 reads TGTGCCAGCAGCCCGGGACAGGGGGCACTGTACACTGAAGCTTTCTTT. Its protein product is CASSPGQGALYTEAFF.

The chain recombines TRBV11-3 with TRBJ2-2; 9 nucleotides align to TRBD1. CDR1 and CDR2 from the germline V gene are SGHNT and YENEEA. The CDR3 contains 16 residues. Trimming at V came to 5 bases and at J to 7 bases, leaving 11 bases not matched to a gene. CDR3 DNA: TGTGCCAGCAGCCCCCGGGACAGGGATATAGGCGGGGAGCTGTTTTTT. Its protein is CASSPRDRDIGGELFF.

The chain links TRBV28 to TRBJ1-5; D uncertain. Germline V gene lookup returns CDR1 MDHEN and CDR2 SYDVKM. Trimming cost V 3 bases and J 2 bases, with 8 bases left between them. This CDR3 has 14 residues. This chain's CDR3 is CASSLSQGNQPQHF. The CDR3 region has the DNA TGTGCCAGCAGTTTGTCTCAGGGCAATCAGCCCCAGCATTTT.

The V and J genes are TRBV5-1 and TRBJ1-1; 10 positions match TRBD1. The CDR3 is made up of 14 amino acids. V was pared by 4 bases and J by 5 bases, with 5 bases of the junction left unmatched. Germline CDR1 reads SGHRS; CDR2 reads YFSETQ. CDR3 nucleotide sequence: TGCGCCAGCAGCCGGGACAGGGGAGGGACTGAAGCTTTCTTT. This sequence encodes CASSRDRGGTEAFF.

The rearrangement uses TRBV28 and TRBJ2-1; 9 nucleotides match TRBD2. The V and J ends lost 3 bases and 8 bases, in that order; junction bases with no gene match: 8. The CDR3 consists of 15 residues. Germline-derived CDR1 and CDR2 are MDHEN and SYDVKM. The DNA of the CDR3 is TGTGCCAGCAGTTTTGGGCTAGCGGGGAGCGATGAGCAGTTCTTC. Protein product: CASSFGLAGSDEQFF.

The chain recombines TRBV7-3 with TRBJ1-3, with D unclear. V was trimmed by 7 bases and J by 0 bases, leaving 16 bases between them. Looked up from germline, CDR1 is SGHTA and CDR2 is FQGTGA. The length of the CDR3 is 16 residues. CDR3 DNA sequence: TGTGCCAGCAACCCACCCCCAAGGAGCTCTGGAAACACCATATATTTT. It yields the protein CASNPPPRSSGNTIYF.

The chain couples TRBV14 to TRBJ2-1; maybe TRBD2 (7 bases). The CDR3 sequence is 15 residues long. V was pared by 4 bases and J by 12 bases, with 22 bases between. Germline CDR1 SGHDN, CDR2 FVKESK. The CDR3 loop is CASSRIGGGGLVQFF. DNA of the CDR3: TGTGCCAGCAGCCGCATTGGAGGGGGGGGGCTGGTGCAGTTCTTC.

The chain has TRBV6-4 and TRBJ1-1; no reliable D call. Germline V gene lookup returns CDR1 MRHNA and CDR2 SNTAGT. The CDR3 has 13 residues. Trimming took 0 bases from V and 6 from J, leaving 8 bases between them. The chain's CDR3 is CASSDSYLSEAFF. The CDR3 DNA reads TGTGCCAGCAGTGACTCGTATCTCTCTGAAGCTTTCTTT.